This is a list of T cell receptor beta chains from one sample in a study of blood T cell repertoires in COVID-19. This table comes from immunoSEQ multiplex PCR, and its TCRdb copy is limited to in-frame clones, with some not included. Among roughly 250,000 clones listed, 85% to 90% were seen once. Input material: PBMCs or T cells enriched from blood (not recorded which). These receptors were taken from a man aged 35-49 years who had recovered from COVID-19. Each CDR3 is given with its conserved first and last residue. The order of the fields is CDR3 length, J gene, V gene, clone size, CDR3 protein. Clone size appears in some rows only: once, few, many, or a class for an expanded clone.

>11|TRBJ1-2|TRBV30|.
CAERGGLGYTF
>10|TRBJ2-3|TRBV12-3/TRBV12-4|.
CASLADTQYF
>18|TRBJ2-4|TRBV6-2/TRBV6-3|.
CASSYPASGRASVNIQYF
>15|TRBJ1-6|TRBV3-1/TRBV3-2|few
CASSQTGTGVSPLHF
>15|TRBJ2-3|TRBV7-2|.
CASSSRQGATDTQYF
>12|TRBJ1-4|TRBV19|.
CASSSDREKLFF
>16|TRBJ2-3|TRBV4-2|.
CASSQDGSGTADTQYF
>14|TRBJ2-5|TRBV5-1|.
CASSTTSGKETQYF
>16|TRBJ2-2|TRBV19|.
CASSGIAAGELGELFF
>14|TRBJ2-3|TRBV28|once
CASLSGTHTDTQYF
>12|TRBJ2-7|TRBV7-2|.
CASNRVGVEQYF
>14|TRBJ1-5|TRBV11-2|.
CASSSPGVNQPQHF
>16|TRBJ1-5|TRBV11-2|.
CASSINSLISNQPQHF
>15|TRBJ1-3|TRBV11-2|.
CASSLVGEIGNTIYF
>15|TRBJ2-5|TRBV11-1|.
CASSLGTDLGETQYF
>14|TRBJ2-7|TRBV3-1/TRBV3-2|.
CASSQGAVSYEQYF
>14|TRBJ2-5|TRBV6-5|.
CASSYRAGEETQYF
>15|TRBJ2-5|TRBV4-1|.
CASKETGGGRETQYF
>18|TRBJ2-7|TRBV7-8|.
CASSQGLAGPESSYEQYF
>13|TRBJ2-2|TRBV3-1/TRBV3-2|.
CASSQGGAGELFF
>11|TRBJ2-5|TRBV18|.
CASAKQETQYF
>14|TRBJ1-1|TRBV18|.
CASSPTQINTEAFF
>16|TRBJ1-3|TRBV19|.
CASGTGATRTGNTIYF
>16|TRBJ1-6|TRBV4-3|.
CASSQDYSAGNSPLHF
>16|TRBJ2-7|TRBV28|.
CASDSPRQAGTYEQYF
>13|TRBJ1-1|TRBV9|.
CASSVDQGLGLNF
>16|TRBJ2-3|TRBV30|few
CAWSVGLAGDTDTQYF
>14|TRBJ1-3|TRBV11-3|once
CASSLGGAGNTIYF